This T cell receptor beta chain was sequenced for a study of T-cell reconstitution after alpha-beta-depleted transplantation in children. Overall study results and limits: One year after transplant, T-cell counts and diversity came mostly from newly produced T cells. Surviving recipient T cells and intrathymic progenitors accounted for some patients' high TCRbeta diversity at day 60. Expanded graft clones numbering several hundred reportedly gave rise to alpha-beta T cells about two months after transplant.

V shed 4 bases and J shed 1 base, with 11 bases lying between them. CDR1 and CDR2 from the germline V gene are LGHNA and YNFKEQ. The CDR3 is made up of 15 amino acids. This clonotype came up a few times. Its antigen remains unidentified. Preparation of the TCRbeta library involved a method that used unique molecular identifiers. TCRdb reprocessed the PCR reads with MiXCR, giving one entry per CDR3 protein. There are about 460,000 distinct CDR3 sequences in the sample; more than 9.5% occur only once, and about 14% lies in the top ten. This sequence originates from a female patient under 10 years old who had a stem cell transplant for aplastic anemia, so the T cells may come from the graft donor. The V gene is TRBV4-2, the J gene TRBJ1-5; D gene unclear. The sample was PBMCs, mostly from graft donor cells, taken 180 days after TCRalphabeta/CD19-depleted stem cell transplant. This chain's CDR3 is CASSPFSSSNQPQHF. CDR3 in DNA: TGTGCCAGCAGCCCGTTTTCCTCGAGCAATCAGCCCCAGCATTTT.